This T cell receptor (beta chain) was sequenced during a study of control samples from healthy donors and cancer patients. TCRdb's table, derived via immunoSEQ multiplex PCR, lists solely in-frame clones and lacks some. This sample yields 200,000 or so clones, of which about nine tenths are seen a single time; 1.8% belongs to the top ten. V lost 3 bases to trimming and J lost 2 bases, with 10 bases between them. The CDR3 has 13 residues. The V gene's germline CDR1 is GTSNPN and CDR2 SVGIG (reference sequence). Sequencing input: blood. The origin of this receptor is a man aged 25-40 years in good health. This chain joins TRBV30 and TRBJ1-1, with D maybe TRBD1 (6 bases). In nucleotides, the CDR3 is TGTGCCTGGAGATCACAGGGAAACACTGAAGCTTTCTTT. As protein: CAWRSQGNTEAFF.